What follows are 10 T cell receptor beta chains derived from one specimen sequenced in a study of T cell responses to AZD1222 COVID-19 vaccine (dated by TCRdb to the early 2020s). The meaning of the sample's time point label: baseline before first vaccination. In light of the paper, this sample's treatment or condition label describes: meningococcal conjugate vaccine given as trial control. The method was the immunoSEQ multiplex PCR assay. Entries here come from immuneACCESS through TCRdb and include only in-frame sequences with V and J called. Some clones fail to appear in such tables; in the studies checked, an unresolved V gene covers under half of the shortfall, and the cause of the remainder is unknown. The sample data list tens of thousands of clones, and around 88% of these were observed just once. The ten largest clonotypes hold approximately 10% of the sample. The sequencing here drew on peripheral blood, taken on day 0 of MenACWY control vaccination. These receptors were taken from an adult in good health.

The chain has TRBV30 and TRBJ1-2, with D uncertain. The CDR3 has 15 residues. CDR1 and CDR2 from the germline V gene are GTSNPN and SVGIG (reference sequence). V lost 0 bases, J lost 7 bases, and 18 bases lay in between. CDR3 in DNA: TGTGCCTGGAGTGTACGGTTAGCTCGAGCGGCTGGCTACACCTTC. Its translation is CAWSVRLARAAGYTF.

In this sample, this clone turned up once. J is TRBJ1-5 and V is TRBV5-1, with TRBD1 matching over 7 bases. Germline V gene lookup returns CDR1 SGHRS and CDR2 YFSETQ. The V and J ends lost 5 bases and 6 bases, in that order; junction bases with no gene match: 11. This CDR3 has 15 amino acids. CDR3 region: CASRLGQDQGQPQHF. As DNA, the CDR3 is TGCGCCAGCAGACTAGGACAGGATCAGGGTCAGCCCCAGCATTTT.

This chain joins TRBV7-2 and TRBJ2-3; 7 bases agree with TRBD2. V trimming: 5 bases; J trimming: 3 bases; junction bases outside the gene matches: 8. Germline CDR1 SGHTA, CDR2 FQGNSA. The CDR3 length is 15 residues. CDR3 in DNA: TGTGCCAGCAGCCGCAGGGAGGGTAATACAGATACGCAGTATTTT. This sequence encodes CASSRREGNTDTQYF.

The chain recombines TRBV4-3 with TRBJ1-2; D is undetermined. The germline gives CDR1 LGHNA, CDR2 YSLEER. V was clipped by 2 bases and J by 7 bases, with 20 bases between them. The CDR3 has 16 residues. The CDR3 loop reads CASSQRDKGRTSGYTF. CDR3 coding DNA: TGCGCCAGCAGCCAAAGAGACAAGGGCCGGACGAGTGGCTACACCTTC.

The chain combines TRBV7-2 with TRBJ1-2, with D possibly matching TRBD1 (5 bases). Germline CDR1 SGHTA, CDR2 FQGNSA. The CDR3 sequence is 14 residues long. Trimming took off 1 base at V and 5 bases at J, with 11 bases between the two ends. CDR3: CASSLEQEIYGYTF. For the CDR3, the DNA is TGTGCCAGCAGCTTAGAACAGGAGATTTATGGCTACACCTTC.

The J gene is TRBJ1-6, the V gene TRBV19, with 7 bases lining up with TRBD1. Germline loops: CDR1 LNHDA, CDR2 SQIVND (reference sequence). The CDR3 totals 15 residues. In nucleotides, the CDR3 is TGTCAGGCCGAGACAGGGCGGGTTTTGGATTCACCCCTCCACTTT. Protein product: CQAETGRVLDSPLHF.

The genes are TRBV5-5 and TRBJ1-2; possible D gene TRBD1, 6 bases. The CDR3 covers 16 residues. Germline-derived CDR1 and CDR2 are SGHKS and YYEKEE (reference sequence). The germline V and J ends were trimmed by 0 bases and 0 bases, with 12 bases remaining between them. This chain's CDR3 is CASSLDGGPSNYGYTF. In nucleotides, the CDR3 is TGTGCCAGCAGCTTGGATGGGGGGCCATCTAACTATGGCTACACCTTC.

This clone occurred a few times. The chain recombines TRBV6-6 with TRBJ1-6; D gene ambiguous. This CDR3 spans 15 amino acids. Germline lookup yields CDR1 MNHNY and CDR2 SVGAGI (reference sequence). Between the trimmed V and J ends, which lost 7 bases and 7 bases, there was a span of 17 bases. In nucleotides, the CDR3 is TGTGCCAGCACTCCTGGGGAATATTCGAATTCACCCCTCCACTTT. This codes for CASTPGEYSNSPLHF.

To note about this clone: The sample has other DNA sequences that encode this CDR3 too. The V and J genes are TRBV29-1 and TRBJ2-7; 11 nucleotides agree with TRBD2. This CDR3 has 13 residues. Germline V gene data show CDR1 as SQVTM and CDR2 as ANQGSEA. The V and J ends lost 6 bases and 3 bases, in that order; junction bases with no gene match: 4. CDR3 coding DNA: TGCAGCGTCGAACTAGCGGGGGACTACGAGCAGTACTTC. This sequence encodes CSVELAGDYEQYF.

The chain employs TRBV5-6 and TRBJ2-2; TRBD1 might be the D (5 bases). Germline loops: CDR1 SGHDT, CDR2 YYEEEE. The CDR3 is 14 amino acids. With 2 bases removed from V and 5 bases from J, the gap between germline ends came to 10 bases. The CDR3 DNA reads TGTGCCAGCAGCTTACCCCCAGGGACCGGGGAGCTGTTTTTT. The encoded protein is CASSLPPGTGELFF.